This T cell receptor (beta chain) was profiled in a study of blood T cell repertoires in COVID-19. Study-level information: Italy, Spain and the United States were the sources of the convalescent and acute COVID-19 samples. From T cells, B-cell-depleted T cells, or PBMCs came the material, which was cDNA or gDNA.

Per the original data handling: Reference gene primer amplification gave estimated nucleated cell counts. Profiling relied on immunoSEQ multiplex PCR, and the TCRdb table lists in-frame clones only, not all of them. Clone size and V and J calls were adopted from that table, with D and trimming inferred from the DNA. The table has roughly 410,000 clones, approximately 89% seen once. In this sample, this clone turned up once. Seattle participants joined during active infection and were tracked over time. The CDR3 contains 15 residues. Between the trimmed V and J ends, which lost 5 bases and 2 bases, there was a span of 15 bases. Germline-derived CDR1 and CDR2 are SGHAT and FQNNGV.

The chain recombines TRBV11-2 with TRBJ1-2, with unresolved D. The receptor was derived from a woman aged 40 to 55 with COVID-19, enrolled during active disease. The sequencing sample was made of peripheral blood. The CDR3 sequence: CASSGIRGANYGYTF. Here the CDR3 DNA reads TGTGCCAGCAGCGGGATACGGGGAGCGAACTATGGCTACACCTTC.